Below, one TCR beta chain is given with its context. Its antigen has not been determined. This entry comes from a study of CXCR3-negative and CXCR3-positive naive CD8 T cells (dated by TCRdb to about 2019). About the study as a whole: In total, approximately 140 million TRB reads were obtained, or roughly 1.5 +/- 0.3 million reads per library. Diversity and physicochemical repertoire analyses covered around 10 donors pooled from two independent experiments. TRBV-TRBJ cluster analysis included naive subsets from 5 donors and memory cells from 3 donors. The study at large found these results: Because CXCR3 expression was partially decreased after cryopreservation, freshly isolated PBMCs were used for most assays. Compared with CXCR3-negative naive cells, CXCR3-positive naive cells had TRB CDR3s with higher hydrophobicity (lower Kidera factor 4), lower energy, and higher strength and volume indices. Repertoire diversity was comparably high in both naive subsets but much lower in memory CD8+ T cells. Because surface CD5, which is linked to self-reactivity in mice, was comparable between the naive subsets, TCR interaction strength was also inferred from TRB CDR3 physicochemical properties. TRBV-TRBJ usage was similar between naive CXCR3-negative and CXCR3-positive cells from the same donor, while memory cells showed distinct patterns.

The sequencing machine was a NextSeq 550. The Human TCR Profiling Kit (MiLaboratory) was used to make UMI-labeled 5' RACE TRB cDNA libraries. cDNA synthesis used the entire amount of extracted RNA, and PCR amplification then used the entire amount of cDNA produced. The libraries were made side by side, with each library going through the same number of PCR cycles. As for the original processing: About 53,000 +/- 9,400 unique UMI-labeled TRB cDNA molecules per library were extracted with MIGEC and MiXCR, with at least two reads per UMI required. Each library averaged roughly 36,000 +/- 9,600 functional in-frame TRB CDR3 nucleotide clonotypes without stop codons. After each sample was downsampled to 5000 UMI-labeled TRB molecules, VDJtools was used to calculate diversity metrics such as normalized Shannon-Wiener and Chao1. VDJtools was used to calculate clonotype-size-weighted physicochemical properties of the central five CDR3 residues, namely interaction energy, strength, volume and Kidera factor 4. TCRdb reprocessed the reads and lists each CDR3 protein sequence as a single entry, with no DNA. The authors' filters were not applied to this entry. This sample's table contains 100,000 to 150,000 distinct CDR3 sequences. Of the sample, just under 0.5% falls within the top ten clones.

The CDR1 and CDR2 encoded by the germline V gene are MDHEN and SYDVKM. The CDR3 holds 15 amino acids from the cysteine to the phenylalanine. No DNA has been recorded. Each CD8+ T cell subset was flow-sorted in triplicate, and 300,000 cells per subset were placed directly into RLT lysis buffer. To exclude memory contaminants, naive CD8+ T cells were stringently defined as CD45RO-CCR7+CD27+CD95-. Using standard density gradient centrifugation, peripheral blood mononuclear cells were isolated from buffy coats. A FACSAria III was used to flow-sort naive CXCR3-negative and CXCR3-positive CD8+ T cells. Total RNA was extracted from sorted cells using an RNeasy Mini Kit.

Rearrangement joined TRBV28 to TRBJ2-7; as DNA is missing, the TRBD1 call by TCRdb cannot be tested. This clonotype was obtained from a human donor in good health. Some clones in this sample may be carry-over from other donors' samples. The specimen sequenced was naive CXCR3- CD8+ T cells from blood. Sample cell subset or site, as interpreted from the label and publication: CD45RO-CCR7+CD27+CD95- naive CD8+ T cells lacking CXCR3 (TNR3-). CDR3 sequence: CASRERGTPSYEQYF.